Below are 19 T cell receptor beta chains sequenced from a single sample in a study of cytotoxic CD8 clonotypes in ibrutinib-treated CLL. The method was immunoSEQ multiplex PCR; TCRdb's version includes in-frame clones alone and lacks a portion of them. The table has about 310,000 clones, 70% to 80% seen once; the top ten hold roughly 7%. The sequences come from PBMCs, collected before ibrutinib treatment. These receptor sequences come from a human donor with chronic lymphocytic leukemia.

The chain carries TRBV5-1 and TRBJ2-2; D gene unclear. This CDR3 is 16 amino acids long. V was clipped by 0 bases and J by 1 base, with 10 bases between them. Germline-derived CDR1 and CDR2 are SGHRS and YFSETQ. CDR3 loop: CASSLESAQNTGELFF. The CDR3 DNA is TGCGCCAGCAGCTTGGAGTCTGCCCAGAACACCGGGGAGCTGTTTTTT.

This clone was observed at least ten times. This chain connects TRBV11-3 to TRBJ2-5; D remains unclear. Germline CDR1 reads SGHNT; CDR2 reads YENEEA. The CDR3 runs 16 residues. V was cut by 5 bases and J by 2 bases, with 18 bases left in between. This CDR3 reads CASSQLRAGTQETQYF. For the CDR3, the DNA is TGTGCCAGCAGCCAGCTCCGGGCAGGCACTCAAGAGACCCAGTACTTC.

The rearrangement uses TRBV5-4 and TRBJ2-3; no clear D gene. The CDR3 is 15 amino acids. V was trimmed by 0 bases and J by 0 bases, leaving 8 bases between them. Per the germline V gene, CDR1 is SGHNT and CDR2 is YYREEE (reference sequence). The DNA of the CDR3 is TGTGCCAGCAGCTTGGCTACTACCAGCACAGATACGCAGTATTTT. This sequence encodes CASSLATTSTDTQYF.

V is TRBV1 and J is TRBJ2-7; the tabulated D call, TRBD2, remains unverified against the DNA. TRBV1 represents a pseudogene. This CDR3 has 15 residues. CDR3 nucleotide sequence: TGCACCAGCGGTCCCGCGGGAAACTCAACCTACGAGCAGTACTTC. The encoded protein is CTSGPAGNSTYEQYF.

The rearrangement joins TRBV27 to TRBJ2-7, with 7 bases matching TRBD2. Germline V lookup: CDR1 MNHEY, CDR2 SMNVEV (reference sequence). V was pared by 2 bases and J by 4 bases, with 5 bases of the junction left unmatched. This CDR3 contains 14 residues. The CDR3 region has the DNA TGTGCCAGCAGTTTAGGGGCGGGAGCGTACGAGCAGTACTTC. This codes for CASSLGAGAYEQYF.

The rearrangement uses TRBV15 and TRBJ2-1; a possible D gene is TRBD1 (5 bases). V was trimmed by 1 base and J by 4 bases, leaving 11 bases between them. Looked up from germline, CDR1 is LNHNV and CDR2 is YYDKDF (reference sequence). The CDR3 totals 15 residues. The CDR3 region has the DNA TGTGCCACCAGCAGAGGTAGGGGTTCTTACAATGAGCAGTTCTTC. Translation gives CATSRGRGSYNEQFF. The entire variable domain, with the rest obtained from reference TRBV15 and TRBJ2-1, is as follows: DAMVIQNPRYQVTQFGKPVTLSCSQTLNHNVMYWYQQKSSQAPKLLFHYYDKDFNNEADTPDNFQSRRPNTSFCFLDIRSPGLGDTAMYLCATSRGRGSYNEQFFGPGTRLTVL.

V usage is TRBV9 and J usage is TRBJ2-3, with D maybe TRBD2 (6 bases). The CDR3 consists of 16 residues. Germline V CDR1 and CDR2: SGDLS, YYNGEE. Trimming stripped 0 bases from V and 2 bases from J, with 13 bases between. In DNA, the CDR3 is TGTGCCAGCAGCGTAGGGATTAGCGGTACCACAGATACGCAGTATTTT. Protein: CASSVGISGTTDTQYF.

The chain uses TRBV7-2 and TRBJ1-5; unclear D gene. This CDR3 is 15 amino acids long. Germline V gives CDR1 SGHTA, CDR2 FQGNSA. Trimming pared 2 bases from V and 0 bases from J, leaving 8 bases between. The CDR3 is CASSLLDNSNQPQHF. Written as DNA, the CDR3 is TGTGCCAGCAGCTTACTAGACAATAGCAATCAGCCCCAGCATTTT.

By share, this clone counts as medium-sized. The chain has TRBV27 and TRBJ2-5; 9 positions agree with TRBD2. Germline assignment: CDR1 MNHEY and CDR2 SMNVEV (reference sequence). This CDR3 contains 15 residues. The V and J ends lost 7 bases and 5 bases, in that order; junction bases with no gene match: 11. Here the CDR3 DNA reads TGTGCCAGCATCGATTATAGCGGGAGTACGGAGACCCAGTACTTC. This translates into CASIDYSGSTETQYF.

As DNA, the CDR3 is TGTGCCAGCAGCTTGGTGCGCGGGGCCGGCGAGCAGTACTTC. Translating gives CASSLVRGAGEQYF. This sequence joins TRBV11-2 and TRBJ2-7; possible D gene TRBD2, 6 bases. V lost 3 bases and J 6 bases, leaving 15 bases between the germline ends. The CDR3 covers 14 residues. The germline V gene has CDR1 SGHAT and CDR2 FQNNGV.

The chain uses TRBV14 and TRBJ1-4, with unresolved D. Trimming pared 0 bases from V and 3 bases from J, leaving 2 bases between. Per the germline V gene, CDR1 is SGHDN and CDR2 is FVKESK. There are 13 residues in the CDR3. CDR3 nucleotides: TGTGCCAGCAGCCAAGATTCTAATGAAAAACTGTTTTTT. Translation gives CASSQDSNEKLFF. Supplemented by reference TRBV14 and TRBJ1-4, the full variable domain reads EAGVTQFPSHSVIEKGQTVTLRCDPISGHDNLYWYRRVMGKEIKFLLHFVKESKQDESGMPNNRFLAERTGGTYSTLKVQPAELEDSGVYFCASSQDSNEKLFFGSGTQLSVL.

V is TRBV6-6 and J is TRBJ2-1; 8 bases fit TRBD2. Trimming cost V 6 bases and J 0 bases; bases outside gene matches: 4. CDR1 and CDR2 (germline): MNHNY, SVGAGI (reference sequence). The CDR3 has 15 amino acids. The CDR3 is CASRIAGRSYNEQFF. For the CDR3, the DNA is TGTGCCAGCAGAATAGCGGGACGCTCCTACAATGAGCAGTTCTTC.

V is TRBV6-7 and J is TRBJ2-1, with 10 bases lining up with TRBD2. TRBV6-7 is treated as an ORF (open reading frame) with a function not yet certain. Trimming at V came to 2 bases and at J to 4 bases, leaving 5 bases not matched to a gene. The length of the CDR3 is 16 residues. The CDR3 DNA sequence: TGTGCCAGCAGTTACCTGCTAGCGGGGGAATACAATGAGCAGTTCTTC. It encodes CASSYLLAGEYNEQFF.

This clone has only one observation. This chain links TRBV5-6 with TRBJ2-5; 8 bases align to TRBD1. This CDR3 comprises 13 residues. CDR1 SGHDT and CDR2 YYEEEE come from the germline V gene. V lost 4 bases, J lost 5 bases, and 4 bases stayed unmatched. The CDR3 is CASSRTGWETQYF. The DNA for the CDR3 is TGTGCCAGCAGCCGGACAGGGTGGGAGACCCAGTACTTC.

J is TRBJ1-5 and V is TRBV28; 7 bases agree with TRBD1. Trimming took 1 base from V and 5 from J; bases not matched to a gene: 8. This CDR3 is 16 amino acids long. From germline, CDR1 is MDHEN and CDR2 SYDVKM. The CDR3 bases are TGTGCCAGCAGTTTATCCACCGGGACAGCCGATCAGCCCCAGCATTTT. Its translation is CASSLSTGTADQPQHF.

This clone was recorded a few times. The gene calls are TRBV27 and TRBJ1-2, with D perhaps TRBD1 (5 bases). The length of the CDR3 is 15 residues. V lost 5 bases to trimming and J lost 2 bases, with 15 bases between them. The germline CDR1 and CDR2 sequences are MNHEY and SMNVEV (reference sequence). CDR3 coding DNA: TGTGCCAGCAGTGTACGGCGGGGGATGAACTATGGCTACACCTTC. It codes for CASSVRRGMNYGYTF.

The chain links TRBV11-2 to TRBJ2-5, with 8 bases lining up with TRBD2. Germline values: CDR1 SGHAT, CDR2 FQNNGV. V lost 4 bases, J lost 1 base, and 2 bases stayed unmatched. The CDR3 extends over 14 amino acids. The CDR3 DNA reads TGTGCCAGCAGCTCCGGGGGGGGCCAAGAGACCCAGTACTTC. It encodes CASSSGGGQETQYF. Using reference TRBV11-2 and TRBJ2-5 for the parts outside the CDR3, the full variable domain is EAGVAQSPRYKIIEKRQSVAFWCNPISGHATLYWYQQILGQGPKLLIQFQNNGVVDDSQLPKDRFSAERLKGVDSTLKIQPAKLEDSAVYLCASSSGGGQETQYFGPGTRLLVL.

With respect to this clone: The CDR3 does not end in the conserved phenylalanine or tryptophan, so this is likely a read error. Because the CDR3's place on the DNA is in doubt, the DNA is left out and the CDR3 is given as listed by TCRdb. The chain links TRBV7-2 to TRBJ2-3; the DNA was not used to check the table's D call, TRBD2. The CDR3 contains 14 residues when both ends are counted. Germline V gives CDR1 SGHTA, CDR2 FQGNSA. The CDR3: CASSLAGVNTAGGL.

A single count supports this clone. This chain uses TRBV19 with TRBJ1-2; TRBD1 matches at 9 bases. CDR3 length: 16 residues. V dropped 4 bases and J dropped 2; count of bases not matched to a gene: 8. Germline CDR1 is LNHDA and CDR2 is SQIVND (reference sequence). DNA of the CDR3: TGTGCCAGTAGTAGGGCGGGACAGGGAGTAAACTATGGCTACACCTTC. It encodes CASSRAGQGVNYGYTF.